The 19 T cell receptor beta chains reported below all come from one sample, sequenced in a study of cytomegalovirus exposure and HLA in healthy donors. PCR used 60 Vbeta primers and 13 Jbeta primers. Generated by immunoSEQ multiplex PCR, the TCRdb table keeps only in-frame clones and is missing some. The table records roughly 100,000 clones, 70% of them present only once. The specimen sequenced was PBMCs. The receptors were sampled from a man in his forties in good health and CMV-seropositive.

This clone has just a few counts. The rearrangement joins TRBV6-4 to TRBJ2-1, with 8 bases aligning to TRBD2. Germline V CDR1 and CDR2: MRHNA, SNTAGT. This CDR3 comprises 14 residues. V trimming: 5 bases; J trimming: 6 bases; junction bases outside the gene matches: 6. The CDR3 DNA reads TGTGCCAGCAGTCCAGCGGGAGACAGCAATGAGCAGTTCTTC. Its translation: CASSPAGDSNEQFF.

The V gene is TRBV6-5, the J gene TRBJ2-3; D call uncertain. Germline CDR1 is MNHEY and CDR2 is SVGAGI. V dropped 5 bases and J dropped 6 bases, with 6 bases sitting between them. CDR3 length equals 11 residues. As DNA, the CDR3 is TGTGCCAGCAGTGCACTCGATACGCAGTATTTT. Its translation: CASSALDTQYF.

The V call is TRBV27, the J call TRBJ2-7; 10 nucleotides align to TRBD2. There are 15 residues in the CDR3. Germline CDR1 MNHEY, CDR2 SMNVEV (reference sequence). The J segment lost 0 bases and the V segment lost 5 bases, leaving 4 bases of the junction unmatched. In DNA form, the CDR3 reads TGTGCCAGCAGTGAGGGACTAGCGAACTCCTACGAGCAGTACTTC. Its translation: CASSEGLANSYEQYF.

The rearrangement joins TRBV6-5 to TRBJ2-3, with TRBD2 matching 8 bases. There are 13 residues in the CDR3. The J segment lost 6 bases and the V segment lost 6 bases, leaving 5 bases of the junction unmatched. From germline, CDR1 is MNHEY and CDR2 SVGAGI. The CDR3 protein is CASRLAGRDTQYF. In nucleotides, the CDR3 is TGTGCCAGCAGATTAGCGGGAAGGGATACGCAGTATTTT.

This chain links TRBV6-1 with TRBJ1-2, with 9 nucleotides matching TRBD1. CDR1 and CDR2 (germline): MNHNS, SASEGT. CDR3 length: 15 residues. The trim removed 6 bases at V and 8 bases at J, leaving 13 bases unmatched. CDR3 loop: CASRSAGTGRTGYTF. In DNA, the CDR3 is TGTGCCAGCAGGTCTGCGGGGACAGGGAGGACCGGCTACACCTTC.

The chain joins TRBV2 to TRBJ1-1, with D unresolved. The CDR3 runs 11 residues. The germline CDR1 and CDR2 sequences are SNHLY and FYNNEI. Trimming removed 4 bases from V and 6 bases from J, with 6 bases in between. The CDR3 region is CASSGQSEAFF. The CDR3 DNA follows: TGTGCCAGCAGTGGCCAGTCTGAAGCTTTCTTT.

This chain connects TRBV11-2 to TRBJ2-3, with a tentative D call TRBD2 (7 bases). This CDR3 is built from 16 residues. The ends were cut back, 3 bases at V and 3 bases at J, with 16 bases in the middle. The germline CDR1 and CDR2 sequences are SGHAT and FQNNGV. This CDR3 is CASSLTGLGLTDTQYF. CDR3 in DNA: TGTGCCAGCAGCTTGACAGGACTAGGGTTAACAGATACGCAGTATTTT.

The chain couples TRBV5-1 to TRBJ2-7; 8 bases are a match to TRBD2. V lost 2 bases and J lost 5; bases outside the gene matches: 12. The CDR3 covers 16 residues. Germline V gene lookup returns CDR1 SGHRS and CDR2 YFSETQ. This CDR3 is CASSFSGSSGSDEQYF. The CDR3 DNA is TGCGCCAGCAGCTTTTCCGGGTCAAGCGGGAGCGACGAGCAGTACTTC. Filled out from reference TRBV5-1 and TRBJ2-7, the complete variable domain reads KAGVTQTPRYLIKTRGQQVTLSCSPISGHRSVSWYQQTPGQGLQFLFEYFSETQRNKGNFPGRFSGRQFSNSRSEMNVSTLELGDSALYLCASSFSGSSGSDEQYFGPGTRLTVT.

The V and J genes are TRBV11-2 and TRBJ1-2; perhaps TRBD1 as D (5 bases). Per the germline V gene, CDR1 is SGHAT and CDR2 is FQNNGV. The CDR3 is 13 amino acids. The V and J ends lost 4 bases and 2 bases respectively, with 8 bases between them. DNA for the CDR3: TGTGCCAGCAGCTCTCAGGGAAACTATGGCTACACCTTC. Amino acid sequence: CASSSQGNYGYTF.

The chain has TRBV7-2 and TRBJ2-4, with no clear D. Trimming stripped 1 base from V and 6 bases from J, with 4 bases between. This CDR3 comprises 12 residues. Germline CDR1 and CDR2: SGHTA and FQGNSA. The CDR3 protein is CASSLVANIQYF. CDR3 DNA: TGTGCCAGCAGCTTAGTGGCAAACATTCAGTACTTC.

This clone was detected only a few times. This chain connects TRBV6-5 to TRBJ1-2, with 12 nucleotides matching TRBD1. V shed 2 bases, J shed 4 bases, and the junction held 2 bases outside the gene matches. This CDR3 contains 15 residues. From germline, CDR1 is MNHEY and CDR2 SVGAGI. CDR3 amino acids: CASSYGTGGAYGYTF. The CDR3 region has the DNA TGTGCCAGCAGTTACGGGACAGGGGGCGCCTATGGCTACACCTTC.

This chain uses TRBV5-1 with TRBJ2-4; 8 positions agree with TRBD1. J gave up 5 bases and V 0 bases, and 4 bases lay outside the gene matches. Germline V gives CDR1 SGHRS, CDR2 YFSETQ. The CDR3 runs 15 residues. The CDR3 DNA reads TGCGCCAGCAGCTTGGGACAGGGGACCCAAAACATTCAGTACTTC. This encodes CASSLGQGTQNIQYF.

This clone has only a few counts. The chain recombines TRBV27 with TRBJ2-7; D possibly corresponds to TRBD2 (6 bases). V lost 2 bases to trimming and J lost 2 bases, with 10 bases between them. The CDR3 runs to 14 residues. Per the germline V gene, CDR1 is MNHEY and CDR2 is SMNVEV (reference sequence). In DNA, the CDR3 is TGTGCCAGCAGTTTACAAGCGGGTCCCTACGAGCAGTACTTC. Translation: CASSLQAGPYEQYF.

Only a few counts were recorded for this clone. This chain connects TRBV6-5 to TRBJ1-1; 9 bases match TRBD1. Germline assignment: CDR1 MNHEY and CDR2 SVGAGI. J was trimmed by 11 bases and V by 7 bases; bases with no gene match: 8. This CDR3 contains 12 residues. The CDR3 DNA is TGTGCCAGCAAGACAGGGGGGGGAGGTGCTTTCTTT. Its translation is CASKTGGGGAFF.

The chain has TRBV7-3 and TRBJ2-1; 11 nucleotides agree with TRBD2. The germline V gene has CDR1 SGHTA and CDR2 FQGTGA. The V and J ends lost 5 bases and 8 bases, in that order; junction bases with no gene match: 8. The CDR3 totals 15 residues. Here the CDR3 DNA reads TGTGCCAGCAGCCTGACTAGCGGGACAGGCGATGAGCAGTTCTTC. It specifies CASSLTSGTGDEQFF.

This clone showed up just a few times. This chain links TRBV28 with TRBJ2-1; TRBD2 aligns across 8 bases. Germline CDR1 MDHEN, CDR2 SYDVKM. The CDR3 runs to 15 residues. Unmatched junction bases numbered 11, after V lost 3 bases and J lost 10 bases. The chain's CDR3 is CASSLATSVRGEQFF. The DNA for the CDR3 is TGTGCCAGCAGTTTGGCGACTAGCGTACGTGGGGAGCAGTTCTTC. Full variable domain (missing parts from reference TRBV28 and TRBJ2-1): DVKVTQSSRYLVKRTGEKVFLECVQDMDHENMFWYRQDPGLGLRLIYFSYDVKMKEKGDIPEGYSVSREKKERFSLILESASTNQTSMYLCASSLATSVRGEQFFGPGTRLTVL.

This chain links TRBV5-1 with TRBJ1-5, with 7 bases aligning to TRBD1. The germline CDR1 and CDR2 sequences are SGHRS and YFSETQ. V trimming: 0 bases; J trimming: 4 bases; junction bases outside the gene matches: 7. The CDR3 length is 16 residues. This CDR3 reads CASSLESAGGNQPQHF. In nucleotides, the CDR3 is TGCGCCAGCAGCTTGGAGTCGGCAGGGGGTAATCAGCCCCAGCATTTT.

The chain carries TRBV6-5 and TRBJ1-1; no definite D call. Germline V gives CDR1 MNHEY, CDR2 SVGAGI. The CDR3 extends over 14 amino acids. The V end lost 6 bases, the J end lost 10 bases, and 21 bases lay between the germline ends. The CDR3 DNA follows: TGTGCCAGCAGAGACAACTCGGGCCGGGATTTAGCTTTCTTT. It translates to CASRDNSGRDLAFF.

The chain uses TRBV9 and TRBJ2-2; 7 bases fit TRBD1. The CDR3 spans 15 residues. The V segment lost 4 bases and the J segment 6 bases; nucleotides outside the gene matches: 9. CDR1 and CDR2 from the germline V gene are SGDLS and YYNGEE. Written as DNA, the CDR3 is TGTGCCAGCAGCACACCCACAGGGGTAGCCGGGGAGCTGTTTTTT. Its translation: CASSTPTGVAGELFF.